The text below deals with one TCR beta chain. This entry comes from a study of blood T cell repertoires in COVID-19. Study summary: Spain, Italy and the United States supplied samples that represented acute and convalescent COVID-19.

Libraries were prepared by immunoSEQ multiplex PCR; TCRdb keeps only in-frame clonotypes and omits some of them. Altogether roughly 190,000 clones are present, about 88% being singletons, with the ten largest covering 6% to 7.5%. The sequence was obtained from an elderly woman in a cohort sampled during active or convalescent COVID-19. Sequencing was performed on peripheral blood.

The CDR3 DNA is TGTGCCAGCAGCGCGGGACTAGCAGTCTACAATGAGCAGTTCTTC. Protein sequence: CASSAGLAVYNEQFF. The chain uses TRBV9 and TRBJ2-1; TRBD2 matches 9 bases. Germline values: CDR1 SGDLS, CDR2 YYNGEE. This CDR3 spans 15 amino acids. Unmatched junction bases numbered 4, after V lost 3 bases and J lost 3 bases.